The 18 T cell receptor beta chains below come from one sample, sequenced in a study of shared clonotypes between healthy human individuals (dated by TCRdb to the early 2020s). Library creation used the immunoSEQ multiplex PCR assay. TCRdb re-hosts the immuneACCESS table, in-frame sequences only. Its copies lack some clones; in the studies checked, an unresolved V gene accounts for under half of them, and the cause for the rest is not known. The sample table records around 600,000 clones; around 97% of these occur just once. Jointly, the top ten make up about 0.06% of the sample. Sequencing used naive CD4+ T cells sorted from blood. Per the publication, the cell subset or site label means: CD45RA+ positively selected. The receptor set was obtained from a woman in her 30s in good health.

The V call is TRBV7-9, the J call TRBJ2-1; 10 bases agree with TRBD2. Germline lookup yields CDR1 SEHNR and CDR2 FQNEAQ (reference sequence). The CDR3 has 15 residues. Unmatched junction bases numbered 11, after V lost 7 bases and J lost 8 bases. CDR3 bases: TGTGCCAGCACCCTGCCCCTAGCGGGAGACGATGAGCAGTTCTTC. Translated, it gives CASTLPLAGDDEQFF.

This rearrangement joins TRBV6-1 to TRBJ2-7, with 7 nucleotides matching TRBD1. Germline V gives CDR1 MNHNS, CDR2 SASEGT. The CDR3 extends over 14 amino acids. V lost 3 bases and J lost 1; bases outside the gene matches: 3. The CDR3 DNA reads TGTGCCAGCAGTGATCCAGGGGGATCCTACGAGCAGTACTTC. Its protein product is CASSDPGGSYEQYF.

This chain joins TRBV6-1 and TRBJ1-5; unclear D gene. Per the germline V gene, CDR1 is MNHNS and CDR2 is SASEGT. This CDR3 region has 13 residues. With 11 bases removed from V and 9 bases from J, the gap between germline ends came to 20 bases. As DNA, the CDR3 is TGTGCCCTGAGGTCGTCCAACCCCGGGCCCCAGCATTTT. Translating gives CALRSSNPGPQHF.

This clone showed up just once. Germline is not matched at one junction end, which may reflect a read error. This chain uses TRBV5-1 with TRBJ2-1; no firm D call. Germline CDR1 SGHRS, CDR2 YFSETQ. The CDR3 covers 12 residues. CDR3 protein: CASSSPGPGLIF. The CDR3 DNA reads as TGCGCCAGCAGCTCTCCCGGGCCTGGTTTAATCTTC.

The V call is TRBV19, the J call TRBJ2-1, with a weak D call TRBD2 (6 bases). Germline V gene data show CDR1 as LNHDA and CDR2 as SQIVND (reference sequence). Trimming removed 4 bases at V and 8 bases at J, with 18 bases between. This CDR3 spans 15 amino acids. CDR3 amino acids: CASSKTSQPAHEQFF. In DNA, the CDR3 is TGTGCCAGTAGTAAAACTAGCCAGCCGGCCCATGAGCAGTTCTTC.

The CDR3 region has the DNA TGTGCCAGCAGCTTAGGGACAGGGGGCTATGAGCAGTTCTTC. Protein product: CASSLGTGGYEQFF. V usage is TRBV11-2 and J usage is TRBJ2-1; 11 nucleotides agree with TRBD1. The J segment lost 8 bases and the V segment lost 1 base, leaving 1 base of the junction unmatched. This CDR3 contains 14 residues. Germline V gene data show CDR1 as SGHAT and CDR2 as FQNNGV. Supplemented by reference TRBV11-2 and TRBJ2-1, the full variable domain reads EAGVAQSPRYKIIEKRQSVAFWCNPISGHATLYWYQQILGQGPKLLIQFQNNGVVDDSQLPKDRFSAERLKGVDSTLKIQPAKLEDSAVYLCASSLGTGGYEQFFGPGTRLTVL.

The genes are TRBV5-1 and TRBJ2-5, with D perhaps matching TRBD2 (5 bases). Germline assignment: CDR1 SGHRS and CDR2 YFSETQ. This CDR3 spans 14 amino acids. Deletions cut 0 bases from V and 3 bases from J, with 9 bases between. CDR3 sequence: CASSLEREEETQYF. The CDR3 coding sequence is TGCGCCAGCAGCTTGGAGAGGGAAGAAGAGACCCAGTACTTC.

The chain joins TRBV19 to TRBJ2-7; TRBD2 is a possible D gene (8 bases). This CDR3 spans 15 amino acids. The germline V and J ends were trimmed by 5 bases and 7 bases, with 21 bases remaining between them. Germline CDR1 and CDR2: LNHDA and SQIVND (reference sequence). CDR3 in DNA: TGTGCCAGTAGTCACGCTCTTAGCGGGACAGTTGAGCAGTACTTC. This translates into CASSHALSGTVEQYF.

The rearrangement joins TRBV7-9 to TRBJ2-1; TRBD2 matches at 11 bases. CDR3 length: 15 residues. V was pared by 5 bases and J by 6 bases, with 6 bases of the junction left unmatched. Per the germline V gene, CDR1 is SEHNR and CDR2 is FQNEAQ (reference sequence). This chain's CDR3 is CASSQLAGGFNEQFF. The CDR3 DNA is TGTGCCAGCAGCCAGCTAGCGGGAGGTTTCAATGAGCAGTTCTTC.

The chain links TRBV19 to TRBJ1-1, with a possible D match to TRBD1 (5 bases). CDR3 length equals 13 residues. CDR1 and CDR2 from the germline V gene are LNHDA and SQIVND (reference sequence). The ends were cut back, 9 bases at V and 2 bases at J, with 13 bases in the middle. In DNA, the CDR3 is TGTGCCAGCCCGGGACCGCCTAACACTGAAGCTTTCTTT. Translating it yields CASPGPPNTEAFF. Full variable domain (outside the CDR3, taken from reference TRBV19 and TRBJ1-1): DGGITQSPKYLFRKEGQNVTLSCEQNLNHDAMYWYRQDPGQGLRLIYYSQIVNDFQKGDIAEGYSVSREKKESFPLTVTSAQKNPTAFYLCASPGPPNTEAFFGQGTRLTVV.

A note on this clone: Different DNA sequences within this sample yield the same CDR3. The chain is built from TRBV5-1 and TRBJ1-1; perhaps TRBD1 as D (5 bases). From germline, CDR1 is SGHRS and CDR2 YFSETQ. The V end lost 4 bases, the J end lost 0 bases, and 13 bases lay between the germline ends. This CDR3 contains 15 residues. CDR3 DNA sequence: TGCGCCAGCAGCCTGGAGGGGCAGCTGAACACTGAAGCTTTCTTT. It translates to CASSLEGQLNTEAFF.

This chain joins TRBV18 and TRBJ1-1; D is perhaps TRBD1 (5 bases). V shed 4 bases and J shed 4 bases, with 19 bases lying between them. The V gene's germline CDR1 is KGHSH and CDR2 LQKENI. This CDR3 region has 16 residues. CDR3 DNA sequence: TGTGCCAGCTCACGCCGGACACGGGGGGTGAGCACTGAAGCTTTCTTT. Encoded protein: CASSRRTRGVSTEAFF.

The J gene is TRBJ2-1, the V gene TRBV2; D tentatively reads TRBD1 or TRBD2 (5 bases each). The CDR3 has 15 amino acids. V shed 6 bases and J shed 4 bases, with 16 bases lying between them. Germline CDR1 reads SNHLY; CDR2 reads FYNNEI. The CDR3 loop is CASRGEIATYNEQFF. Written as DNA, the CDR3 is TGTGCCAGCAGGGGGGAGATAGCGACTTACAATGAGCAGTTCTTC.

The chain recombines TRBV18 with TRBJ2-1, with D uncertain. Trimming stripped 1 base from V and 10 bases from J, with 5 bases between. CDR1 is KGHSH and CDR2 is LQKENI in the germline V gene. The CDR3 runs to 11 residues. The chain's CDR3 is CASSPQVEQFF. In DNA form, the CDR3 reads TGTGCCAGCTCACCACAGGTGGAGCAGTTCTTC.

The chain carries TRBV28 and TRBJ1-2; the D gene is possibly TRBD1 (6 bases). The CDR3 loop spans 15 amino acids. CDR1 is MDHEN, CDR2 SYDVKM, per germline. V lost 4 bases and J lost 3, with 15 bases in between. The CDR3 reads CASSSPRGQDYGYTF. The DNA of the CDR3 is TGTGCCAGCAGTTCTCCCCGGGGGCAGGACTATGGCTACACCTTC.

V and J are TRBV7-9 and TRBJ2-1; 7 bases agree with TRBD2. CDR3 length: 17 residues. CDR1 and CDR2 from the germline V gene are SEHNR and FQNEAQ (reference sequence). V was pared by 5 bases and J by 2 bases, with 12 bases of the junction left unmatched. The CDR3 spells CASSPARGSGTYNEQFF. As DNA, the CDR3 is TGTGCCAGCAGCCCCGCGCGGGGAAGCGGGACCTACAATGAGCAGTTCTTC.

This sequence joins TRBV30 and TRBJ1-4, with D unclear. CDR1 GTSNPN and CDR2 SVGIG come from the germline V gene (reference sequence). The CDR3 has 14 residues. The V and J ends lost 1 base and 8 bases respectively, with 14 bases between them. CDR3 sequence: CAWSDPTWPEKLFF. DNA of the CDR3: TGTGCCTGGAGTGACCCGACCTGGCCCGAAAAACTGTTTTTT.

This clone was seen once. V gene TRBV2 combines with J gene TRBJ2-3; 10 positions agree with TRBD2. The CDR3 has 13 amino acids. Per the germline V gene, CDR1 is SNHLY and CDR2 is FYNNEI. The ends lost 9 bases at V and 0 bases at J; junction bases unmatched: 0. The CDR3 DNA is TGTGCCAGAGCGGGAGGGAGCACAGATACGCAGTATTTT. Translation gives CARAGGSTDTQYF.